The 25 T cell receptor beta chains listed next were all sequenced from one sample in a study of CD8+CD57+ T cells in acquired aplastic anemia (dated by TCRdb to between 2017 and 2018). TCRdb lists the instrument as Illumina HiSeq 2000. Genomic DNA was used as template for profiling of TCR beta VDJ combinations and CDR3 sequences. Using fastp at Q25 and MiXCR, TCRdb reprocessed the public reads and kept productive beta chains. Records with the same CDR3 protein are collapsed into one entry carrying the most frequent genes and DNA. The sample contains about 160,000 distinct CDR3 sequences, 60% to 80% of them found a single time. 35% to 60% of the sample comes from the top ten. Patients chosen for sequencing had shown expansion of CD8+CD57+ cells by flow cytometry. The source material was sorted CD4+, CD8+, or CD8+CD57+ T cells (not recorded which) from PBMCs. The receptors were gathered from a human donor with aplastic anemia.

The chain combines TRBV20-1 with TRBJ2-5; D remains unclear. Germline V lookup: CDR1 DFQATT, CDR2 SNEGSKA (reference sequence). Trimming stripped 4 bases from V and 5 bases from J, with 5 bases between. The CDR3 runs 10 residues. This CDR3 is CSATGETQYF. The CDR3 nucleotides read TGCAGTGCTACCGGGGAGACCCAGTACTTC.

The chain combines TRBV5-6 with TRBJ1-6; possible D gene TRBD1, 6 bases. CDR3 length: 16 amino acids. Per germline, CDR1 SGHDT and CDR2 YYEEEE. V was trimmed by 3 bases and J by 6 bases, leaving 16 bases between them. The CDR3 DNA reads TGTGCCAGCAGCTCGCAACCGGGACATCTTAATTCACCCCTCCACTTT. It is translated as CASSSQPGHLNSPLHF.

V and J are TRBV7-9 and TRBJ1-5; D is possibly TRBD1 (6 bases). The CDR3 is 15 residues long. Per the germline V gene, CDR1 is SEHNR and CDR2 is FQNEAQ (reference sequence). Trimming left V 1 base short and J 6 bases short, with 13 bases between. CDR3 protein: CASSLGEQGSQPQHF. The CDR3 nucleotides are TGTGCCAGCAGCTTAGGCGAACAGGGAAGTCAGCCCCAGCATTTT.

The chain couples TRBV7-9 to TRBJ1-2; maybe TRBD1 (5 bases). CDR3 length: 15 amino acids. The V end lost 0 bases, the J end lost 8 bases, and 16 bases lay between the germline ends. From germline, CDR1 is SEHNR and CDR2 FQNEAQ (reference sequence). The CDR3 sequence is CASSLAVTGGNGYTF. DNA for the CDR3: TGTGCCAGCAGCTTAGCGGTCACCGGGGGGAACGGCTACACCTTC.

With respect to this clonotype: Because the CDR3 is missing its conserved closing phenylalanine or tryptophan, this is likely a read error. This rearrangement joins TRBV7-3 to TRBJ1-3; D unclear. The V end was cut by 2 bases, the J end by 4 bases, with 12 bases between. The CDR3 has 15 amino acids. CDR1 and CDR2 (germline): SGHTA, FQGTGA. CDR3 coding DNA: TGTGCCAGCAGCTTAGTGATCTCTACAGGAAACACCATATATTTG. This codes for CASSLVISTGNTIYL.

This chain uses TRBV30 with TRBJ2-1, with D hard to call. Per the germline V gene, CDR1 is GTSNPN and CDR2 is SVGIG (reference sequence). The length of the CDR3 is 12 residues. The V gene lost 1 base and the J gene lost 6 bases, with 7 bases spanning the gap. DNA for the CDR3: TGTGCCTGGAGTGGGCCCCGCAATGAGCAGTTCTTC. The encoded protein is CAWSGPRNEQFF.

This clonotype came up a few times. The CDR3 is CASSSLKSSYNEQFF. In nucleotides, the CDR3 is TGTGCCAGCAGCTCTCTCAAAAGCTCCTACAATGAGCAGTTCTTC. This sequence joins TRBV3-1 and TRBJ2-1; D call uncertain. With 5 bases removed from V and 0 bases from J, the gap between germline ends came to 11 bases. The germline gives CDR1 LGHDT, CDR2 YNNKEL (reference sequence). The CDR3 runs 15 residues.

This sequence joins TRBV20-1 and TRBJ2-5, with D unresolved. Germline V gene data show CDR1 as DFQATT and CDR2 as SNEGSKA (reference sequence). Trimming took off 2 bases at V and 2 bases at J, with 9 bases between the two ends. This CDR3 has 13 amino acids. The CDR3 here is CSARPTYQETQYF. In DNA, the CDR3 is TGCAGTGCTAGACCGACATATCAAGAGACCCAGTACTTC.

The gene calls are TRBV20-1 and TRBJ2-1; 7 nucleotides agree with TRBD2. The V and J ends lost 6 bases and 6 bases, in that order; junction bases with no gene match: 11. The CDR3 runs 14 residues. Germline CDR1 reads DFQATT; CDR2 reads SNEGSKA (reference sequence). The CDR3 loop reads CSAPAAWTSNEQFF. Here the CDR3 DNA reads TGCAGTGCCCCAGCAGCTTGGACTAGCAATGAGCAGTTCTTC.

The chain employs TRBV7-3 and TRBJ1-2; D unclear. V lost 2 bases to trimming and J lost 10 bases, with 5 bases between them. Germline loops: CDR1 SGHTA, CDR2 FQGTGA. The CDR3 is 10 amino acids. The CDR3 loop is CASSLGVYTF. The CDR3 DNA is TGTGCCAGCAGCTTAGGGGTCTACACCTTC.

The rearrangement joins TRBV9 to TRBJ1-6; D not certain. The ends were cut back, 3 bases at V and 6 bases at J, with 4 bases in the middle. The CDR3 runs to 12 residues. CDR1 and CDR2 from the germline V gene are SGDLS and YYNGEE. The CDR3 DNA reads as TGTGCCAGCAGCGAGATTAATTCACCCCTCCACTTT. Its protein is CASSEINSPLHF.

The V gene is TRBV20-1, the J gene TRBJ2-3; 7 bases are a match to TRBD2. With 0 bases clipped from V and 3 bases from J, the junction kept 3 bases outside the gene matches. Germline CDR1 is DFQATT and CDR2 is SNEGSKA (reference sequence). The CDR3 is 14 amino acids. Written as DNA, the CDR3 is TGCAGTGCTAGAGAGTTTAGCGGGACAGATACGCAGTATTTT. It translates to CSAREFSGTDTQYF.

The chain employs TRBV20-1 and TRBJ1-2, with 7 positions matching TRBD1. This CDR3 comprises 14 residues. V shed 5 bases and J 4 bases; nucleotides not matched to a gene: 10. Germline V gene data show CDR1 as DFQATT and CDR2 as SNEGSKA (reference sequence). CDR3 DNA sequence: TGCAGTGCTCCCTCCCCGGGACAGACCTATGGCTACACCTTC. Amino acids: CSAPSPGQTYGYTF.

The rearrangement joins TRBV7-2 to TRBJ2-1, with 9 nucleotides matching TRBD2. Germline CDR1 reads SGHTA; CDR2 reads FQGNSA. V lost 7 bases to trimming and J lost 4 bases; unmatched junction nucleotides: 8. The CDR3 length is 15 residues. This chain's CDR3 is CASTSPSGVYNEQFF. The CDR3 nucleotides read TGTGCCAGCACCTCCCCTAGCGGGGTATACAATGAGCAGTTCTTC.

The chain joins TRBV15 to TRBJ2-7, with 10 bases lining up with TRBD1. The V gene end was trimmed by 5 bases and the J gene end by 4 bases; junction bases not matched to a gene: 5. This CDR3 has 14 residues. Germline-derived CDR1 and CDR2 are LNHNV and YYDKDF (reference sequence). CDR3 bases: TGTGCCACCAGCGGGGACAGGGGCGGGTACGAGCAGTACTTC. Protein product: CATSGDRGGYEQYF.

The V call is TRBV5-1, the J call TRBJ2-3; 8 bases agree with TRBD1. V dropped 1 base and J dropped 3; count of bases not matched to a gene: 4. The CDR3 has 15 amino acids. Germline values: CDR1 SGHRS, CDR2 YFSETQ. As DNA, the CDR3 is TGCGCCAGCAGCTTGAGTGGACAGGGTACAGATACGCAGTATTTT. This gives the protein CASSLSGQGTDTQYF.

The chain combines TRBV7-2 with TRBJ1-2; TRBD1 agrees at 10 bases. The CDR3 loop spans 15 amino acids. CDR1 is SGHTA, CDR2 FQGNSA, per germline. Trimming at V came to 5 bases and at J to 5 bases, leaving 8 bases not matched to a gene. This CDR3 reads CASSINPGQGYGYTF. CDR3 nucleotide sequence: TGTGCCAGCAGCATTAACCCGGGACAGGGGTATGGCTACACCTTC.

The chain uses TRBV15 and TRBJ1-5; D gene uncertain. The CDR3 totals 15 residues. V shed 3 bases and J shed 4 bases, with 13 bases lying between them. CDR1 and CDR2 from the germline V gene are LNHNV and YYDKDF (reference sequence). The CDR3 is CATSSRTPGNQPQHF. Here the CDR3 DNA reads TGTGCCACCAGCAGTAGGACTCCCGGGAATCAGCCCCAGCATTTT.

Ten or more counts support this clonotype. The V and J genes are TRBV10-3 and TRBJ2-7; 7 bases map to TRBD2. Germline V lookup: CDR1 ENHRY, CDR2 SYGVKD. CDR3 length: 14 residues. Germline trimming cut 8 bases from V and 2 bases from J; bases unmatched to any gene: 9. The chain's CDR3 is CAIGSASGPYEQYF. The CDR3, as DNA: TGTGCCATCGGGTCCGCTAGCGGTCCCTACGAGCAGTACTTC.

The chain is built from TRBV20-1 and TRBJ2-2, with 10 bases fitting TRBD1. J gave up 0 bases and V 3 bases, and 4 bases lay outside the gene matches. This CDR3 has 16 amino acids. CDR1 is DFQATT and CDR2 is SNEGSKA in the germline V gene (reference sequence). The CDR3 nucleotides read TGCAGTGCTAGGACAGGGGGCAGCGCGAACACCGGGGAGCTGTTTTTT. Encoded protein: CSARTGGSANTGELFF.

The chain uses TRBV24-1 and TRBJ1-1; possible D gene TRBD1, 6 bases. This CDR3 has 12 residues. Germline V gives CDR1 KGHDR, CDR2 SFDVKD. V lost 7 bases to trimming and J lost 3 bases, with 8 bases between them. CDR3 bases: TGTGCCACCAGGGACAGAGACACTGAAGCTTTCTTT. Translating gives CATRDRDTEAFF.

The chain joins TRBV7-6 to TRBJ2-7; D might be TRBD1 or TRBD2, each matching 5 bases. Germline CDR1 and CDR2: SGHVS and FNYEAQ. V lost 6 bases to trimming and J lost 5 bases, with 14 bases between them. The CDR3 is made up of 13 amino acids. The CDR3 reads CASSYLLGDEQYF. DNA for the CDR3: TGTGCCAGCAGTTATCTCCTGGGGGACGAGCAGTACTTC.

This clonotype turned up a few times. This sequence joins TRBV7-9 and TRBJ1-2; 7 bases map to TRBD1. This CDR3 has 12 residues. Germline loops: CDR1 SEHNR, CDR2 FQNEAQ (reference sequence). Trimming cost V 4 bases and J 6 bases; bases outside gene matches: 2. The CDR3 DNA reads as TGTGCCAGCAGCTCGACAGGGCATGGCTACACCTTC. It encodes CASSSTGHGYTF.

The J gene is TRBJ2-3, the V gene TRBV5-1; TRBD2 matches at 8 bases. The CDR3 covers 15 residues. Germline V gene data show CDR1 as SGHRS and CDR2 as YFSETQ. The V gene end was trimmed by 0 bases and the J gene end by 1 base; junction bases not matched to a gene: 1. CDR3 nucleotides: TGCGCCAGCAGCTTGGGCGGGGGGCGCACAGATACGCAGTATTTT. It is translated as CASSLGGGRTDTQYF.

The chain combines TRBV10-3 with TRBJ2-2; TRBD1 is a possible D gene (8 bases). Trimming pared 2 bases from V and 5 bases from J, leaving 21 bases between. The CDR3 sequence is 18 residues long. CDR1 and CDR2 from the germline V gene are ENHRY and SYGVKD. The DNA of the CDR3 is TGTGCCATCAGTGAGACCTTGACAGGGGAGGGTTGGACCGGGGAGCTGTTTTTT. Residues: CAISETLTGEGWTGELFF.